This record covers a single T cell receptor beta chain. The CDR3 length is 13 residues. Germline V gene data show CDR1 as SNHLY and CDR2 as FYNNEI. This entry belongs to a study of blood T cell repertoires in COVID-19. In the study overall: Whether acute or convalescent, the COVID-19 samples came from the United States, Italy and Spain.

Using immunoSEQ multiplex PCR, the repertoire was profiled, and TCRdb retains in-frame clones only, with some absent. The table shows about 300,000 clones, with around 88% occurring only once. The chain links TRBV2 to TRBJ2-1; the D gene is possibly TRBD2 (5 bases). Material: peripheral blood. This clonotype was obtained from a woman aged 25 to 39 with COVID-19, enrolled during active disease. DNA for the CDR3: TGTGCATCAAGTGTGCTCCGGGGAGATGAGCAGTTCTTC. This encodes CASSVLRGDEQFF. The full variable domain, its missing parts supplied by reference TRBV2 and TRBJ2-1, is EPEVTQTPSHQVTQMGQEVILRCVPISNHLYFYWYRQILGQKVEFLVSFYNNEISEKSEIFDDQFSVERPDGSNFTLKIRSTKLEDSAMYFCASSVLRGDEQFFGPGTRLTVL.